These 8 T cell receptor beta chains were sequenced from one sample in a study of molecular identifiers for immune sequencing clone quantification. Via MiXCR, TCRdb re-called the PCR reads, giving one row per CDR3 protein. The repertoire has more than 450,000 distinct CDR3 sequences, roughly 23% of them found once; the top ten carry 0.84%. Sequencing used naive CD8+ T cells from blood, with Jurkat cell RNA spiked in. The subset denotes: FACS-sorted CD8+CD4-CCR7+CD45RA+ naive T cells. The receptors here all came from a human donor in good health. Some libraries in this study had Jurkat cell RNA spiked in.

This clonotype was seen more than once but under ten times. The V gene is TRBV7-8, the J gene TRBJ1-1; TRBD1 matches 7 bases. The CDR3 consists of 12 residues. V lost 6 bases and J lost 11; bases outside the gene matches: 9. Per germline, CDR1 SGHVS and CDR2 FQNEAQ. The CDR3 DNA reads as TGTGCCAGCAGTCCCCCCAGGGGGTGGGCTTTCTTT. Residues: CASSPPRGWAFF.

As DNA, the CDR3 is TGTGCCAGTATCGGGGGCACGCTGGTCAAAAACATTCAGTACTTC. Amino acid sequence: CASIGGTLVKNIQYF. The V and J genes are TRBV2 and TRBJ2-4; possibly TRBD1 or TRBD2 for D (6 bases each). Trimming removed 9 bases at V and 3 bases at J, with 18 bases between. Germline assignment: CDR1 SNHLY and CDR2 FYNNEI. The CDR3 is 15 amino acids.

This clonotype was observed a handful of times. V gene TRBV10-2 combines with J gene TRBJ2-2, with D perhaps matching TRBD1 or TRBD2 (5 bases each). The V and J ends lost 0 bases and 0 bases respectively, with 11 bases between them. The CDR3 totals 17 residues. Germline CDR1 is WSHSY and CDR2 is SAAADI. The CDR3 protein is CASSESEGTPNTGELFF. The CDR3 DNA reads TGCGCCAGCAGTGAGTCCGAGGGGACCCCGAACACCGGGGAGCTGTTTTTT.

In this sample, this clonotype turned up many times. J is TRBJ2-3 and V is TRBV6-2 or TRBV6-3; 13 bases are shared with TRBD2. The CDR3 totals 15 residues. The V and J ends lost 5 bases and 6 bases, in that order; junction bases with no gene match: 5. Germline V gene sequence: CDR1 MNHEY, CDR2 SVGEGT. The CDR3 loop reads CASSQTSGGMDTQYF. CDR3 bases: TGTGCCAGCAGTCAGACTAGCGGGGGGATGGATACGCAGTATTTT.

V and J are TRBV9 and TRBJ2-2; no reliable D call. Germline assignment: CDR1 SGDLS and CDR2 YYNGEE. The CDR3 is made up of 16 amino acids. Trimming cost V 4 bases and J 1 base, with 14 bases left between them. This CDR3 is CASSPQAGVNTGELFF. The CDR3 DNA follows: TGTGCCAGCAGCCCCCAGGCAGGAGTGAACACCGGGGAGCTGTTTTTT.

To note about this clonotype: Given a much more abundant clone one base away, this may be a read error. The rearrangement joins TRBV11-2 to TRBJ2-3; D may be TRBD2 (5 bases). Deletions cut 8 bases from V and 5 bases from J, with 17 bases between. Germline CDR1 and CDR2: SGHAT and FQNNGV. CDR3 length: 14 residues. The CDR3 reads CASGGRLAGDTQYF. For the CDR3, the DNA is TGTGCCAGCGGCGGGCGCTTAGCAGGAGATACGCAGTATTTT.

The chain couples TRBV11-1 to TRBJ2-5; D is perhaps TRBD1 or TRBD2 (5 bases each). The CDR3 is made up of 10 amino acids. Germline V CDR1 and CDR2: SGHAT, FQDESV (reference sequence). The germline V and J ends were trimmed by 7 bases and 9 bases, with 9 bases remaining between them. The CDR3 loop is CASNLGAQYF. For the CDR3, the DNA is TGTGCCAGCAACTTGGGGGCCCAGTACTTC.

This clonotype was seen many times. CDR3 coding DNA: TGCAGCGTTATATCCGGGGATGGTGAAGCTTTCTTT. This encodes CSVISGDGEAFF. This chain joins TRBV29-1 and TRBJ1-1; D gene unclear. The germline V gene has CDR1 SQVTM and CDR2 ANQGSEA. This CDR3 region has 12 residues. V was cut by 5 bases and J by 7 bases, with 14 bases left in between.